This T cell receptor (beta chain) was captured in a study of identical twins. MiXCR, applied by TCRdb to the 5' RACE reads, yields one record per CDR3 protein. Of hundreds of thousands of distinct CDR3 sequences in the sample, roughly 12% are singletons; the top ten hold around 1.6%. The CDR3 is made up of 13 amino acids. The trim removed 4 bases at V and 5 bases at J, leaving 8 bases unmatched. Germline V gives CDR1 SQVTM, CDR2 ANQGSEA. The same sample was also studied in work on yellow fever vaccine responses in identical twins.

The clonotype originates from a woman between 18 and 30 years old in good health. This chain joins TRBV29-1 and TRBJ2-7, with TRBD1 identical over 7 bases. Sequencing was carried out using PBMCs. The CDR3 DNA is TGCAGCGTTGGGTCCAGGGGGTCCCACGAGCAGTACTTC. Its protein product is CSVGSRGSHEQYF.